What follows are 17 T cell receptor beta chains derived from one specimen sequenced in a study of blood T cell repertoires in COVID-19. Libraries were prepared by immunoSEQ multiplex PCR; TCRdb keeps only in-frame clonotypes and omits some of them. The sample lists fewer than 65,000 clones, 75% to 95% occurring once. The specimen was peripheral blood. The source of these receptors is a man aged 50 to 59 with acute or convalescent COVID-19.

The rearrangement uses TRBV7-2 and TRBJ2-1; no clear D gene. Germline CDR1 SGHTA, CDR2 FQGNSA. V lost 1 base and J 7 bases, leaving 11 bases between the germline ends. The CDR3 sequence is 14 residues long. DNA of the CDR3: TGTGCCAGCAGCTTAGGAGGCAGCTTGAATGAGCAGTTCTTC. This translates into CASSLGGSLNEQFF.

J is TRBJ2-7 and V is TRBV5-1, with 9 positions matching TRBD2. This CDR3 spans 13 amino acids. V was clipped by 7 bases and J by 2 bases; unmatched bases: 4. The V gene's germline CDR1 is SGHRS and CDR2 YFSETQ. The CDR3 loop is CASSASGTYEQYF. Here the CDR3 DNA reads TGCGCCAGCTCCGCTAGCGGGACCTACGAGCAGTACTTC.

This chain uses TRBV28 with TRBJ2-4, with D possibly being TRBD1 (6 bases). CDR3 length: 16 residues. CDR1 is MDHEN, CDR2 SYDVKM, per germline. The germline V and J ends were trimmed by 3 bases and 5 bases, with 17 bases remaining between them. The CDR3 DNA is TGTGCCAGCAGTTTGGGCCCCCCAGGGGTCCAAAACATTCAGTACTTC. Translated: CASSLGPPGVQNIQYF.

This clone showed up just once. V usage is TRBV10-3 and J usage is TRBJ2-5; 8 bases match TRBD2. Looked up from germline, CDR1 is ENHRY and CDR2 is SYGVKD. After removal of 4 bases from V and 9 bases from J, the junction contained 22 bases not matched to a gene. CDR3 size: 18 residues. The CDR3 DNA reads TGTGCCATCAGTGGAGAAGAGGGATCAGCGGGGGCCTCGGGGGCCCAGTACTTC. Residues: CAISGEEGSAGASGAQYF.

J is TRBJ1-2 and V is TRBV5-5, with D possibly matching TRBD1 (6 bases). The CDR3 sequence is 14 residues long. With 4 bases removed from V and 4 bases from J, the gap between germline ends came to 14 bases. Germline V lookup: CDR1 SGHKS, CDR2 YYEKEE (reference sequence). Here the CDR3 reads CASSLLTGTYGYTF. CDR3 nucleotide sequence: TGTGCCAGCAGCCTACTAACAGGGACCTATGGCTACACCTTC.

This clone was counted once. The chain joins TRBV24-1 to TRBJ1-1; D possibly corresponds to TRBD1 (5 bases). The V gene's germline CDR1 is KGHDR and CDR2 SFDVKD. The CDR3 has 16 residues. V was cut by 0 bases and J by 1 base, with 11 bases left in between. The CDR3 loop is CATSDLGGGKNTEAFF. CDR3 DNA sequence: TGTGCCACCAGTGATTTGGGGGGAGGGAAGAACACTGAAGCTTTCTTT.

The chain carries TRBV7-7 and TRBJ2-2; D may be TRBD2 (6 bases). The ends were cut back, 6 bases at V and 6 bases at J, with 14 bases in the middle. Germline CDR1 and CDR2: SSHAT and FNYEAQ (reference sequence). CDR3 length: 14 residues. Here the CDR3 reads CASRERWGAGELFF. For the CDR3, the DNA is TGTGCCAGCAGGGAGAGGTGGGGGGCCGGGGAGCTGTTTTTT.

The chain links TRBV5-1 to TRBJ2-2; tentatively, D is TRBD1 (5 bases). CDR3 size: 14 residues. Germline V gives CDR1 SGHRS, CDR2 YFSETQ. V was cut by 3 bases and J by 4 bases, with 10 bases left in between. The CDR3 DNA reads TGCGCCAGCAGCTCTAGACAGTCCACCGGGGAGCTGTTTTTT. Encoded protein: CASSSRQSTGELFF.

The CDR3 bases are TGTGCCAGTAGTATGGGCAGCGGGGGGGCCGCAGATACGCAGTATTTT. It specifies CASSMGSGGAADTQYF. This rearrangement joins TRBV19 to TRBJ2-3; 10 bases match TRBD2. The V gene end was trimmed by 3 bases and the J gene end by 4 bases; junction bases not matched to a gene: 7. The germline CDR1 and CDR2 sequences are LNHDA and SQIVND (reference sequence). The CDR3 spans 16 residues. Together with reference TRBV19 and TRBJ2-3, the CDR3 gives the full variable domain: DGGITQSPKYLFRKEGQNVTLSCEQNLNHDAMYWYRQDPGQGLRLIYYSQIVNDFQKGDIAEGYSVSREKKESFPLTVTSAQKNPTAFYLCASSMGSGGAADTQYFGPGTRLTVL.

Written as DNA, the CDR3 is TGTGCCAGCAGTCAAACCCGGACAGGGCAAACTGAAGCTTTCTTT. Encoded protein: CASSQTRTGQTEAFF. The rearrangement uses TRBV28 and TRBJ1-1; TRBD1 matches at 8 bases. This CDR3 spans 15 amino acids. Germline V gives CDR1 MDHEN, CDR2 SYDVKM. V gave up 5 bases and J gave up 5 bases; unmatched junction bases: 10.

CDR3 residues: CATSDHRQLTSGGVYEQFF. The DNA for the CDR3 is TGTGCCACCAGTGATCACCGACAACTGACTAGCGGGGGGGTGTATGAGCAGTTCTTC. The chain is built from TRBV24-1 and TRBJ2-1; TRBD2 matches at 14 bases. Germline CDR1 reads KGHDR; CDR2 reads SFDVKD. The CDR3 totals 19 residues. V lost 3 bases and J lost 8; bases outside the gene matches: 14.

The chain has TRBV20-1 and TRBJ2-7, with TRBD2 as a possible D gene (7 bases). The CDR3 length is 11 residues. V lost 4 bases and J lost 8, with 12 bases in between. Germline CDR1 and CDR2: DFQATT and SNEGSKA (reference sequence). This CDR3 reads CSAKRGGQQYF. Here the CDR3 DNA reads TGCAGTGCTAAGAGGGGGGGGCAGCAGTACTTC.

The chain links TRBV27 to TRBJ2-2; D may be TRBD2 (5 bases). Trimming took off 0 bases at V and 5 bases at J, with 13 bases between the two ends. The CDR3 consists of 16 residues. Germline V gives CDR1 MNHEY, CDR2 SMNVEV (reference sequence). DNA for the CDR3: TGTGCCAGCAGTTTATCGAACTACCGAGGGACCGGGGAGCTGTTTTTT. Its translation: CASSLSNYRGTGELFF.

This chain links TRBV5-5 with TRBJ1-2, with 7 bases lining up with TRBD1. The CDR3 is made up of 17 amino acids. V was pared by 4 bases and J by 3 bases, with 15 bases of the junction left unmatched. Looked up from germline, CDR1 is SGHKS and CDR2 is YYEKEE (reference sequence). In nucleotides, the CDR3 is TGTGCCAGCAGCGGATCTAACGCCGGGACAGTAGACTATGGCTACACCTTC. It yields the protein CASSGSNAGTVDYGYTF.

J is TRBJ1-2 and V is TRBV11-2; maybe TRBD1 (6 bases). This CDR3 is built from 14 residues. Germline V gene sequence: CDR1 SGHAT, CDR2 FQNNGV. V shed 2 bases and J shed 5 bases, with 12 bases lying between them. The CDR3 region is CASSLQGFGYGYTF. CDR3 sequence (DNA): TGTGCCAGCAGCTTACAGGGGTTTGGTTATGGCTACACCTTC.

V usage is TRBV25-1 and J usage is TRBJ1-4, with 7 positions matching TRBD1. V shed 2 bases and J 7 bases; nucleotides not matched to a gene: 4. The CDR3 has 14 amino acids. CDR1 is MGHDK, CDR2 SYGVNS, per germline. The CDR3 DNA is TGTGCCAGCAGTGAACCGAGACAGGGTGAAAAACTGTTTTTT. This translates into CASSEPRQGEKLFF.

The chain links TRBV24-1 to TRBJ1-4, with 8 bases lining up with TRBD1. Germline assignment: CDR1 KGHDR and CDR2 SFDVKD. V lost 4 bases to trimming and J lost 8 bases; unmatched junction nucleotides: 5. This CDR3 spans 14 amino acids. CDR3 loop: CATSDSTGVEKLFF. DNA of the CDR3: TGTGCCACCAGTGACTCGACAGGGGTGGAAAAACTGTTTTTT.